These 24 T cell receptor beta chains originate from one sample sequenced in a study of T cell responses to AZD1222 COVID-19 vaccine. Libraries were prepared by immunoSEQ multiplex PCR; TCRdb keeps only in-frame clonotypes and omits some of them. The sample has 80,000 to 100,000 clones; over 75% are singletons. Sequences were derived from peripheral blood, sampled on day 0 of AZD1222 vaccination. The receptors stem from an adult in good health.

V gene TRBV2 combines with J gene TRBJ2-3, with a weak D call TRBD2 (6 bases). The CDR3 is made up of 13 amino acids. Trimming took off 7 bases at V and 5 bases at J, with 13 bases between the two ends. Germline-derived CDR1 and CDR2 are SNHLY and FYNNEI. DNA for the CDR3: TGTGCCAGCAAGGCGGGGCCTCAAGATACGCAGTATTTT. Amino acids: CASKAGPQDTQYF.

The chain uses TRBV6-5 and TRBJ1-4; 8 bases agree with TRBD1. The CDR3 sequence is 15 residues long. V lost 5 bases, J lost 8 bases, and 10 bases stayed unmatched. Germline V lookup: CDR1 MNHEY, CDR2 SVGAGI. The CDR3 loop is CASSPLDRVWEKLFF. CDR3 in DNA: TGTGCCAGCAGTCCCCTGGACAGGGTATGGGAAAAACTGTTTTTT.

The chain combines TRBV28 with TRBJ1-2; TRBD1 aligns across 9 bases. This CDR3 is built from 15 residues. V trimming: 6 bases; J trimming: 8 bases; junction bases outside the gene matches: 13. Germline assignment: CDR1 MDHEN and CDR2 SYDVKM. CDR3 nucleotide sequence: TGTGCCAGCAGCCTCACAGGGGGCTATGGTAGGGGCTACACCTTC. This sequence encodes CASSLTGGYGRGYTF.

The genes are TRBV7-2 and TRBJ2-2; no clear D gene. CDR1 and CDR2 from the germline V gene are SGHTA and FQGNSA. The CDR3 consists of 15 residues. V was trimmed by 2 bases and J by 6 bases, leaving 13 bases between them. CDR3 in DNA: TGTGCCAGCAGCTTACGGATCTCTGGGGCCGGGGAGCTGTTTTTT. Translation gives CASSLRISGAGELFF.

This chain connects TRBV30 to TRBJ2-6; D not resolved. Germline assignment: CDR1 GTSNPN and CDR2 SVGIG (reference sequence). The CDR3 spans 14 residues. Between the trimmed V and J ends, which lost 3 bases and 3 bases, there was a span of 9 bases. CDR3 residues: CAWSASGGANVLTF. CDR3 bases: TGTGCCTGGAGCGCCTCGGGTGGGGCCAACGTCCTGACTTTC.

This chain links TRBV30 with TRBJ2-7; D is undetermined. V lost 3 bases and J lost 6, with 9 bases in between. Germline loops: CDR1 GTSNPN, CDR2 SVGIG (reference sequence). This CDR3 is 11 amino acids long. The CDR3 bases are TGTGCCTGGAGCCGACTTGGCGAGCAGTACTTC. This translates into CAWSRLGEQYF.

The chain links TRBV6-5 to TRBJ1-1, with a weak D call TRBD1 (5 bases). V lost 5 bases and J lost 5, with 15 bases in between. CDR1 and CDR2 from the germline V gene are MNHEY and SVGAGI. The CDR3 consists of 14 residues. CDR3: CASSPQVYRTEAFF. In DNA form, the CDR3 reads TGTGCCAGCAGTCCACAGGTTTATAGGACTGAAGCTTTCTTT.

The CDR3 nucleotides are TGTGCCAGCAGTGAAGTGGTCTCCGGGGACACTGAAGCTTTCTTT. The encoded protein is CASSEVVSGDTEAFF. The V and J genes are TRBV6-1 and TRBJ1-1; D is ambiguous. The ends were cut back, 1 base at V and 3 bases at J, with 12 bases in the middle. The CDR3 length is 15 residues. Germline assignment: CDR1 MNHNS and CDR2 SASEGT.

The chain couples TRBV4-1 to TRBJ1-2; D gene uncertain. Germline values: CDR1 MGHRA, CDR2 YSYEKL. Trimming removed 1 base from V and 0 bases from J, with 12 bases in between. The CDR3 is made up of 16 amino acids. In DNA form, the CDR3 reads TGCGCCAGCAGCCAAGCTACCAGACCAGCTAACTATGGCTACACCTTC. The encoded protein is CASSQATRPANYGYTF.

This clone was counted a few times. J is TRBJ2-2 and V is TRBV2; D not resolved. Germline V gene sequence: CDR1 SNHLY, CDR2 FYNNEI. V lost 6 bases, J lost 7 bases, and 3 bases lay in between. The CDR3 has 10 amino acids. CDR3 coding DNA: TGTGCCAGCAGGGTCGGGGAGCTGTTTTTT. Its translation: CASRVGELFF.

The rearrangement joins TRBV7-3 to TRBJ1-1, with a weak D call TRBD1 (5 bases). The CDR3 has 14 residues. Germline loops: CDR1 SGHTA, CDR2 FQGTGA. Trimming removed 5 bases from V and 5 bases from J, with 15 bases in between. CDR3 nucleotide sequence: TGTGCCAGCAGCCCAAACCCTCAGGGAACTGAAGCTTTCTTT. It codes for CASSPNPQGTEAFF.

The rearrangement joins TRBV5-8 to TRBJ2-2, with TRBD2 as a possible D gene (7 bases). Germline V gene lookup returns CDR1 SGHTS and CDR2 YDEGEE. This CDR3 is 12 amino acids long. The V and J ends lost 1 base and 15 bases respectively, with 13 bases between them. The CDR3 protein is CASSLRGAMVFF. The CDR3 DNA sequence: TGTGCCAGCAGCTTGCGGGGGGCGATGGTGTTTTTT.

The chain uses TRBV9 and TRBJ2-7; D possibly corresponds to TRBD1 (7 bases). This CDR3 region has 14 residues. CDR1 is SGDLS, CDR2 YYNGEE, per germline. The V end was cut by 7 bases, the J end by 6 bases, with 20 bases between. CDR3: CASSVGGREAEQYF. The CDR3, as DNA: TGTGCCAGCTCCGTAGGGGGCAGGGAGGCCGAGCAGTACTTC.

This clone was found a few times. V usage is TRBV12-5 and J usage is TRBJ1-2, with D maybe TRBD1 (5 bases). Germline V gene data show CDR1 as LGHNT and CDR2 as FRNRAP. V lost 6 bases to trimming and J lost 7 bases, with 15 bases between them. The CDR3 has 13 amino acids. The CDR3 loop is CASGEERRGGYTF. In DNA form, the CDR3 reads TGTGCTAGTGGGGAAGAGAGGAGGGGTGGCTACACCTTC.

The chain employs TRBV5-1 and TRBJ2-2; a possible D gene is TRBD2 (6 bases). Trimming removed 4 bases at V and 0 bases at J, with 7 bases between. In germline, CDR1 is SGHRS, CDR2 YFSETQ. CDR3 length equals 14 residues. This CDR3 is CASSGGANTGELFF. CDR3 DNA sequence: TGCGCCAGCAGCGGCGGGGCGAACACCGGGGAGCTGTTTTTT. The variable domain in full, completed from reference TRBV5-1 and TRBJ2-2, reads KAGVTQTPRYLIKTRGQQVTLSCSPISGHRSVSWYQQTPGQGLQFLFEYFSETQRNKGNFPGRFSGRQFSNSRSEMNVSTLELGDSALYLCASSGGANTGELFFGEGSRLTVL.

This sequence joins TRBV30 and TRBJ2-7; D is ambiguous. V was shortened by 0 bases and J by 0 bases, with 12 bases between the two germline ends. CDR1 and CDR2 (germline): GTSNPN, SVGIG (reference sequence). The CDR3 is made up of 15 amino acids. CDR3 sequence (DNA): TGTGCCTGGAGTGTCGGTCCTAGGGTCTCCTACGAGCAGTACTTC. It specifies CAWSVGPRVSYEQYF.

The V call is TRBV6-5, the J call TRBJ2-7; maybe TRBD2 (6 bases). The CDR3 consists of 14 residues. V was clipped by 5 bases and J by 6 bases, with 17 bases between them. Per the germline V gene, CDR1 is MNHEY and CDR2 is SVGAGI. This chain's CDR3 is CASSPGLLGGEQYF. CDR3 coding DNA: TGTGCCAGCAGTCCGGGACTTCTGGGGGGCGAGCAGTACTTC.

The chain combines TRBV20-1 with TRBJ2-3; a weak D match, TRBD2 (6 bases). Germline assignment: CDR1 DFQATT and CDR2 SNEGSKA (reference sequence). The V end lost 8 bases, the J end lost 3 bases, and 9 bases lay between the germline ends. This CDR3 spans 11 amino acids. CDR3 in DNA: TGCAGTATTCTAGCGACAGATACGCAGTATTTT. This gives the protein CSILATDTQYF.

The V and J genes are TRBV9 and TRBJ2-4; D not resolved. This CDR3 has 15 amino acids. V lost 4 bases and J lost 6, with 17 bases in between. Germline-derived CDR1 and CDR2 are SGDLS and YYNGEE. As DNA, the CDR3 is TGTGCCAGCAGCTTCACCGACCGGGCAGGAAACATTCAGTACTTC. Its translation is CASSFTDRAGNIQYF.

The rearrangement links TRBV6-5 to TRBJ1-5; unclear D gene. In germline, CDR1 is MNHEY, CDR2 SVGAGI. The CDR3 consists of 13 residues. Trimming stripped 5 bases from V and 7 bases from J, with 12 bases between. The CDR3 loop reads CASSSVGDQPQHF. The DNA for the CDR3 is TGTGCCAGCAGTAGCGTAGGTGACCAGCCCCAGCATTTT.

A few counts support this clone. This chain connects TRBV21-1 to TRBJ1-5; the table's D call, TRBD1, was not checked against the DNA. TRBV21-1 is a listed pseudogene. There are 13 residues in the CDR3. CDR3 bases: TGTGCCAGCCCTACAGTGAGCAATCAGCCCCAGCATTTT. It specifies CASPTVSNQPQHF.

The rearrangement uses TRBV28 and TRBJ1-6, with 8 positions matching TRBD1. Germline CDR1 is MDHEN and CDR2 is SYDVKM. This CDR3 has 17 amino acids. V lost 1 base, J lost 10 bases, and 12 bases stayed unmatched. The CDR3 DNA reads as TGTGCCAGCAGTTTATTTCAGTTCAGGGGGCAAAAGTCACCCCTCCACTTT. Protein: CASSLFQFRGQKSPLHF.

J is TRBJ2-7 and V is TRBV6-5; 10 nucleotides line up with TRBD1. V lost 2 bases and J lost 0; bases outside the gene matches: 1. CDR1 and CDR2 from the germline V gene are MNHEY and SVGAGI. CDR3 size: 15 residues. As DNA, the CDR3 is TGTGCCAGCAGTTACCGGGACAGGGGCTCCTACGAGCAGTACTTC. Residues: CASSYRDRGSYEQYF.

The chain carries TRBV9 and TRBJ1-2, with a tentative D call TRBD1 (5 bases). The V end was cut by 0 bases, the J end by 6 bases, with 15 bases between. The CDR3 totals 15 residues. Germline CDR1 SGDLS, CDR2 YYNGEE. The DNA for the CDR3 is TGTGCCAGCAGCGTAGATTGGGGCGGGCGGAATGGCTACACCTTC. Amino acid sequence: CASSVDWGGRNGYTF.